The next 21 T cell receptor beta chains were all read from a single sample in a study of cytomegalovirus exposure and HLA in healthy donors. PCR employed 60 Vbeta and 13 Jbeta primers. Assay: immunoSEQ multiplex PCR; the TCRdb copy retains only in-frame clones and omits some. Of approximately 100,000 clones in the sample, more than 75% are singletons; the top ten hold about 5.4%. The sample taken for sequencing was PBMCs. The receptor set was obtained from a woman between 18 and 30 years old in good health and CMV-seropositive.

The rearrangement uses TRBV28 and TRBJ1-5; TRBD1 matches 9 bases. The CDR3 is made up of 16 amino acids. V was clipped by 7 bases and J by 2 bases; unmatched bases: 9. The germline V gene encodes CDR1 MDHEN and CDR2 SYDVKM. CDR3 sequence (DNA): TGTGCCAGCAAGCATAACAGGGGGCCAGGCAATCAGCCCCAGCATTTT. As protein: CASKHNRGPGNQPQHF.

This chain uses TRBV21-1 with TRBJ2-3; whether TRBD1, the table's D call, matches the DNA was not checked. TRBV21-1 is described as a pseudogene. The CDR3 is made up of 16 amino acids. The CDR3 nucleotides read TGTGCCAGCAGAAGGGGAGCTAGGGGGATTACAGATACGCAGTATTTT. Translated, it gives CASRRGARGITDTQYF.

The gene calls are TRBV28 and TRBJ1-5, with D maybe TRBD1 (5 bases). The CDR3 extends over 16 amino acids. CDR1 and CDR2 (germline): MDHEN, SYDVKM. Trimming stripped 6 bases from V and 2 bases from J, with 17 bases between. Written as DNA, the CDR3 is TGTGCCAGCAGCACCCAGCGGGGCGGTGGCAATCAGCCCCAGCATTTT. Its protein is CASSTQRGGGNQPQHF.

This rearrangement joins TRBV18 to TRBJ1-1, with 8 bases aligning to TRBD1. This CDR3 comprises 14 residues. Trimming cost V 3 bases and J 1 base; bases outside gene matches: 1. Germline V gene data show CDR1 as KGHSH and CDR2 as LQKENI. The CDR3 region has the DNA TGTGCCAGCTCACCGGGACAGGAGAACACTGAAGCTTTCTTT. This translates into CASSPGQENTEAFF.

This clone occurred a few times. The V call is TRBV2, the J call TRBJ2-2; D is possibly TRBD2 (5 bases). Germline CDR1 reads SNHLY; CDR2 reads FYNNEI. The CDR3 has 15 residues. With 4 bases removed from V and 4 bases from J, the gap between germline ends came to 13 bases. CDR3 sequence (DNA): TGTGCCAGCAGTGGGGCTAGCCTGCCCACCGGGGAGCTGTTTTTT. Its protein is CASSGASLPTGELFF.

The V call is TRBV28, the J call TRBJ2-7; 8 bases fit TRBD1. This CDR3 has 12 amino acids. V lost 5 bases and J lost 6; bases outside the gene matches: 3. CDR1 MDHEN and CDR2 SYDVKM come from the germline V gene. The CDR3 here is CASSGQGREQYF. DNA of the CDR3: TGTGCCAGCAGTGGACAGGGCCGCGAGCAGTACTTC.

The chain employs TRBV5-1 and TRBJ1-3; no definite D call. CDR1 and CDR2 (germline): SGHRS, YFSETQ. With 4 bases removed from V and 2 bases from J, the gap between germline ends came to 16 bases. CDR3 length: 16 amino acids. This CDR3 reads CASSALTLSAGNTIYF. The CDR3 coding sequence is TGCGCCAGCAGCGCCCTAACCCTCAGCGCTGGAAACACCATATATTTT.

The rearrangement uses TRBV13 and TRBJ2-2; D possibly corresponds to TRBD2 (5 bases). Germline CDR1 reads PRHDT; CDR2 reads FYEKMQ (reference sequence). The V end was cut by 6 bases, the J end by 4 bases, with 12 bases between. The CDR3 loop spans 14 amino acids. The CDR3 sequence: CASRFRGGTGELFF. The CDR3 DNA reads TGTGCCAGCAGATTCCGGGGTGGCACCGGGGAGCTGTTTTTT.

This rearrangement joins TRBV14 to TRBJ2-5; the D gene is possibly TRBD2 (5 bases). CDR1 SGHDN and CDR2 FVKESK come from the germline V gene. V was trimmed by 1 base and J by 5 bases, leaving 14 bases between them. The CDR3 runs to 15 residues. The CDR3 coding sequence is TGTGCCAGCAGCCAAGTTTGGGCTAGCCGGGAGACCCAGTACTTC. The encoded protein is CASSQVWASRETQYF.

J is TRBJ1-2 and V is TRBV2; unclear D gene. Trimming removed 2 bases at V and 4 bases at J, with 14 bases between. The CDR3 has 15 amino acids. Looked up from germline, CDR1 is SNHLY and CDR2 is FYNNEI. CDR3 DNA sequence: TGTGCCAGCAGTGAAACGAGCCCCTCGTTCTATGGCTACACCTTC. Protein: CASSETSPSFYGYTF.

This clone was observed a handful of times. The chain uses TRBV27 and TRBJ1-1; D is possibly TRBD1 (6 bases). Germline V gives CDR1 MNHEY, CDR2 SMNVEV (reference sequence). Trimming took off 6 bases at V and 6 bases at J, with 20 bases between the two ends. This CDR3 is 15 amino acids long. CDR3 loop: CASRTMGANLAEAFF. The CDR3 nucleotides are TGTGCCAGCAGGACCATGGGGGCTAATCTCGCTGAAGCTTTCTTT.

CDR3 nucleotides: TGTGCCAGCAGCCGGGGACTAGTCTACGAGCAGTACTTC. Translating gives CASSRGLVYEQYF. The chain recombines TRBV27 with TRBJ2-7; the match to TRBD2 covers 8 bases. In germline, CDR1 is MNHEY, CDR2 SMNVEV (reference sequence). J gave up 3 bases and V 6 bases, and 4 bases lay outside the gene matches. The CDR3 has 13 amino acids.

The chain combines TRBV7-9 with TRBJ2-5, with D uncertain. V was cut by 2 bases and J by 5 bases, with 12 bases left in between. This CDR3 region has 14 residues. CDR1 and CDR2 from the germline V gene are SEHNR and FQNEAQ (reference sequence). The CDR3 DNA follows: TGTGCCAGCAGCTTACAGGCTCCCCGTGAGACCCAGTACTTC. Protein: CASSLQAPRETQYF. Based on the CDR3 plus reference TRBV7-9 and TRBJ2-5, the full variable domain is DTGVSQNPRHKITKRGQNVTFRCDPISEHNRLYWYRQTLGQGPEFLTYFQNEAQLEKSRLLSDRFSAERPKGSFSTLEIQRTEQGDSAMYLCASSLQAPRETQYFGPGTRLLVL.

The rearrangement links TRBV28 to TRBJ2-2; 10 bases are shared with TRBD2. CDR1 is MDHEN and CDR2 is SYDVKM in the germline V gene. With V trimmed by 6 bases and J by 5 bases, 6 bases remained unmatched. The CDR3 length is 15 residues. The CDR3 DNA reads as TGTGCCAGCAGACAAAGCGGGAGGGTAACCGGGGAGCTGTTTTTT. It yields the protein CASRQSGRVTGELFF.

This chain links TRBV27 with TRBJ2-1, with 7 bases identical to TRBD2. The CDR3 covers 16 residues. V lost 5 bases and J lost 6; bases outside the gene matches: 13. The germline CDR1 and CDR2 sequences are MNHEY and SMNVEV (reference sequence). In nucleotides, the CDR3 is TGTGCCAGCAGTACCCGAGGACTAGTTGTGATCAATGAGCAGTTCTTC. Amino acid sequence: CASSTRGLVVINEQFF.

The genes are TRBV11-3 and TRBJ2-3; no firm D call. Germline V gives CDR1 SGHNT, CDR2 YENEEA. Trimming stripped 5 bases from V and 0 bases from J, with 9 bases between. The CDR3 runs to 14 residues. The CDR3 protein is CASSLLTSTDTQYF. For the CDR3, the DNA is TGTGCCAGCAGCCTGCTGACTAGCACAGATACGCAGTATTTT.

The chain links TRBV5-3 to TRBJ1-6; tentative D call: TRBD1 (6 bases). TRBV5-3 is reported as an ORF; its role is uncertain. There are 20 residues in the CDR3. Trimming took off 0 bases at V and 7 bases at J, with 26 bases between the two ends. The CDR3 region is CARSLVDRCSGVSLNSPLHF. The CDR3 DNA is TGTGCCAGAAGCTTGGTGGATCGTTGTTCAGGGGTCAGCTTAAATTCACCCCTCCACTTT.

With respect to this clone: Other DNA sequences in the same sample also yield this CDR3. This chain uses TRBV7-8 with TRBJ2-3, with 10 bases fitting TRBD2. The trim removed 4 bases at V and 0 bases at J, leaving 4 bases unmatched. This CDR3 region has 16 residues. Germline CDR1 is SGHVS and CDR2 is FQNEAQ. The CDR3 DNA sequence: TGTGCCAGCAGCTCGAGGACTAGCGGAAGCACAGATACGCAGTATTTT. Translated, it gives CASSSRTSGSTDTQYF.

This clone was seen a handful of times. The chain couples TRBV28 to TRBJ1-1; no clear D gene. Trimming took off 7 bases at V and 8 bases at J, with 14 bases between the two ends. CDR1 and CDR2 (germline): MDHEN, SYDVKM. The CDR3 is 12 residues long. The CDR3 DNA reads TGTGCCAGCACCGAGGCCCGAGCAGAAGCTTTCTTT. It is translated as CASTEARAEAFF.

The chain uses TRBV5-1 and TRBJ2-7, with TRBD1 identical over 7 bases. V gave up 2 bases and J gave up 2 bases; unmatched junction bases: 1. CDR3 size: 13 residues. Germline CDR1 SGHRS, CDR2 YFSETQ. CDR3 in amino acids: CASSFTGAYEQYF. CDR3 DNA: TGCGCCAGCAGCTTTACAGGGGCCTACGAGCAGTACTTC.

The chain couples TRBV7-8 to TRBJ2-5; the match to TRBD1 covers 9 bases. Trimming cost V 5 bases and J 2 bases; bases outside gene matches: 6. From germline, CDR1 is SGHVS and CDR2 FQNEAQ. The CDR3 runs to 15 residues. DNA of the CDR3: TGTGCCAGCAGCGAGGGACAGGGTCTTCAAGAGACCCAGTACTTC. Translating gives CASSEGQGLQETQYF.